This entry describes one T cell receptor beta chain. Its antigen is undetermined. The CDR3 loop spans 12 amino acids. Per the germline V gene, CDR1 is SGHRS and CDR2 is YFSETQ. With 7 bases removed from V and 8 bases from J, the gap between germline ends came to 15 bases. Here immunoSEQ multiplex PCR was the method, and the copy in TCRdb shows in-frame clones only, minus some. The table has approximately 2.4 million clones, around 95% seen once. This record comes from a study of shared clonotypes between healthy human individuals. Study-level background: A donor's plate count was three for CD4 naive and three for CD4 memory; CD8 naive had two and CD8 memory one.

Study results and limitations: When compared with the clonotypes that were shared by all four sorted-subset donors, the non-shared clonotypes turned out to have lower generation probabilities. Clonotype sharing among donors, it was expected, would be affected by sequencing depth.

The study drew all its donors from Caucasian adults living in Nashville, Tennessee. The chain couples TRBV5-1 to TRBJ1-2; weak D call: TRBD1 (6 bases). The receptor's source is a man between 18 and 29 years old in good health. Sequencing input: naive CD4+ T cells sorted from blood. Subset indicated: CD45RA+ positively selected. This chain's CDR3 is CASPHRVMGYTF. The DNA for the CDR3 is TGCGCCAGCCCCCACAGGGTTATGGGCTACACCTTC.